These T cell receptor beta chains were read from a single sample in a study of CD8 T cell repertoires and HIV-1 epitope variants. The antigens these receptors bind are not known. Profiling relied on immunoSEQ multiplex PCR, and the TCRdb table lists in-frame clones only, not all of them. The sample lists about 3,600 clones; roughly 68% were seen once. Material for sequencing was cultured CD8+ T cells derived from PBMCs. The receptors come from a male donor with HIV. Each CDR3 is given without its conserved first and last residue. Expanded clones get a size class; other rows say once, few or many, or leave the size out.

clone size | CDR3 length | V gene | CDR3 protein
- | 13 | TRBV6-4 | ASSDRAGDIDEQF
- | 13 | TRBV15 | ATSYDHMSYNEQF
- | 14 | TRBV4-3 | ASSQEVGMENTEAF
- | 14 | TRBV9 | ASSVGEAGYNSPLH
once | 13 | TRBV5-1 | ASSSAGGGSYEQY
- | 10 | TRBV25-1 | ASSDGNQPQH
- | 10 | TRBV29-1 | SVRTGLETQY
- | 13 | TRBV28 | ASSLKAGNNSPLH
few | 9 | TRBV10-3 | AISEGGNQY
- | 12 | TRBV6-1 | ASSYNRGSYEQY
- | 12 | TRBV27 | ASSPGVNTGELF
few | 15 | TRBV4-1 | ASSQDRPSGVYNEQF
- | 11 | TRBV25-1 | ASSESGVGEQY
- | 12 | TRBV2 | ASSEQGNTGELF
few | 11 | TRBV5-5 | ASSLAGTGELF